This TCR beta chain was found in a study of T cell repertoires in cytomegalovirus infection. For the study at large: HLA-C-restricted CMV epitopes, recently identified, and well-studied HLA-B-restricted ones were used by the study. Indications came from public TCR beta signatures; they pointed to CMV infection and to a matching HLA type. Study-level points and caveats: People with CMV and the relevant HLA were identified by cumulative public TCR beta family frequency. The study found HLA-C-restricted CMV-specific TCR beta clonotypes dominating the ex vivo response.

TCRdb re-analysed the reads in MiXCR, keeping a single row per CDR3 protein. The table includes 80,000 or so distinct CDR3 sequences, approximately 39% detected once. A note on this clonotype: The antigen is not known.

The germline gives CDR1 SGHVS, CDR2 FQNEAQ. Trimming took 2 bases from V and 5 from J, leaving 9 bases between them. The length of the CDR3 is 13 residues. Material: CD8+ T cells from cultured PBMCs, obtained from culture after CMV antigen stimulation. The gene calls are TRBV7-8 and TRBJ1-2; D is undetermined. This TCR came from a human donor in good health (CMV status not recorded). Some clones in this sample may be carry-over from other donors' samples. In nucleotides, the CDR3 is TGTGCCAGCAGCTTAATGGTTAATTATGGCTACACCTTC. This encodes CASSLMVNYGYTF.